The clone carrying this T cell receptor beta chain was seen only a few times. Antigen unknown. In TCRdb, the reads were re-called with MiXCR into one record per CDR3 protein. The sample holds under 150,000 distinct CDR3 sequences, roughly 9% seen once. V dropped 0 bases and J dropped 3 bases, with 14 bases sitting between them. This CDR3 contains 16 residues. CDR1 and CDR2 (germline): MNHEY, SVGAGI. The sample originates from a study of T cell repertoires in cytomegalovirus infection. Study-wide results and caveats: HLA-C-restricted CMV clonotypes gave the most frequent clonotype in two of eight donors.

The rearrangement joins TRBV6-5 to TRBJ1-1, with unresolved D. This clonotype originated in a human donor in good health (CMV status not recorded). Some clones in this sample may be carry-over from other donors' samples. Specimen: PBMCs. In nucleotides, the CDR3 is TGTGCCAGCAGTTACTCGAGTGTGGCTGGGGACACTGAAGCTTTCTTT. Its translation: CASSYSSVAGDTEAFF.